These T cell receptor beta chains were read from a single sample in a study of early T cells in non-severe SARS-CoV-2 infection. TCRdb redid the calling of the 5' RACE reads with MiXCR, one entry per CDR3 protein. Of roughly 50,000 distinct CDR3 sequences in the sample, 8% to 8.5% were seen once. Sequenced sample: whole blood. The receptors shown here come from an adult who was a healthcare worker with PCR-confirmed SARS-CoV-2 infection or an uninfected control (not recorded which). The CDR3 runs from the conserved cysteine through the conserved F or W. Each record gives: clone size, D gene, V gene, J gene, CDR3 protein, CDR3 DNA. A D gene is named only where the DNA matches it firmly. The size of a clone is reported for some rows only, either as once, few or many, or as a class for expanded clones.

abundance: -; d_gene: -; v_gene: TRBV6-6; j_gene: TRBJ1-3; CDR3aa: CASALASSGNTIYF; CDR3nt: TGTGCCAGCGCTCTTGCTAGCTCTGGAAACACCATATATTTT
abundance: -; d_gene: TRBD2; v_gene: TRBV5-1; j_gene: TRBJ2-2; CDR3aa: CASSSSGPNTGELFF; CDR3nt: TGCGCCAGCAGTTCTAGCGGCCCGAACACCGGGGAGCTGTTTTTT
abundance: -; d_gene: -; v_gene: TRBV11-2; j_gene: TRBJ2-1; CDR3aa: CASSILNKQFF; CDR3nt: TGTGCCAGCAGCATCCTGAATAAGCAGTTCTTC
abundance: few; d_gene: -; v_gene: TRBV24-1; j_gene: TRBJ2-5; CDR3aa: CATSDRGGFAETQYF; CDR3nt: TGTGCCACCAGTGATCGTGGAGGGTTTGCAGAGACCCAGTACTTC
abundance: few; d_gene: TRBD2; v_gene: TRBV24-1; j_gene: TRBJ2-3; CDR3aa: CATSVGSSGGDGTDTQYF; CDR3nt: TGTGCCACCAGTGTCGGCTCTAGCGGGGGGGATGGCACAGATACGCAGTATTTT
abundance: -; d_gene: -; v_gene: TRBV7-2; j_gene: TRBJ2-1; CDR3aa: CASTPRMREQFF; CDR3nt: TGTGCCAGCACCCCCCGGATGCGGGAGCAGTTCTTC
abundance: many; d_gene: -; v_gene: TRBV11-3; j_gene: TRBJ2-1; CDR3aa: CASRPGRTISSYNEQFF; CDR3nt: TGTGCCAGCAGACCCGGACGGACGATAAGCTCCTACAATGAGCAGTTCTTC
abundance: many; d_gene: TRBD1; v_gene: TRBV6-2/TRBV6-3; j_gene: TRBJ1-2; CDR3aa: CASRRGQDYGYTF; CDR3nt: TGTGCCAGCCGCAGGGGGCAGGACTATGGCTACACCTTC
abundance: -; d_gene: -; v_gene: TRBV11-2; j_gene: TRBJ2-4; CDR3aa: CASSPSPVNIQYF; CDR3nt: TGTGCCAGCAGCCCATCCCCCGTTAACATTCAGTACTTC
abundance: many; d_gene: -; v_gene: TRBV13; j_gene: TRBJ2-3; CDR3aa: CASSLRMRGRADDTQYF; CDR3nt: TGTGCCAGCAGCTTGAGGATGCGGGGCAGGGCCGACGATACGCAGTATTTT
abundance: few; d_gene: -; v_gene: TRBV7-3; j_gene: TRBJ2-2; CDR3aa: CASSHNSNTGELFF; CDR3nt: TGTGCCAGCAGCCATAACTCGAACACCGGGGAGCTGTTTTTT
abundance: -; d_gene: -; v_gene: TRBV24-1; j_gene: TRBJ1-5; CDR3aa: CATSKPDLSNQPQHF; CDR3nt: TGTGCCACCAGTAAGCCGGATCTTAGCAATCAGCCCCAGCATTTT
abundance: many; d_gene: -; v_gene: TRBV11-2; j_gene: TRBJ2-7; CDR3aa: CASSASGYEQYF; CDR3nt: TGTGCCAGCAGCGCTTCAGGGTATGAGCAGTACTTC
abundance: many; d_gene: TRBD1; v_gene: TRBV12-3/TRBV12-4; j_gene: TRBJ1-1; CDR3aa: CASSPDTGEKAFF; CDR3nt: TGTGCCAGCAGTCCAGATACAGGGGAGAAGGCTTTCTTT
abundance: few; d_gene: -; v_gene: TRBV20-1; j_gene: TRBJ1-4; CDR3aa: CSAIGSTNEKLFF; CDR3nt: TGCAGTGCTATTGGTTCAACTAATGAAAAACTGTTTTTT
abundance: many; d_gene: TRBD2; v_gene: TRBV4-3; j_gene: TRBJ2-1; CDR3aa: CASSPPSGSDEQFF; CDR3nt: TGCGCCAGCAGCCCCCCTAGCGGGAGCGATGAGCAGTTCTTC
abundance: -; d_gene: -; v_gene: TRBV18; j_gene: TRBJ2-7; CDR3aa: CASSPAPDRYYEQYF; CDR3nt: TGTGCCAGCTCACCAGCCCCGGACCGATACTACGAGCAGTACTTC
abundance: many; d_gene: -; v_gene: TRBV4-3; j_gene: TRBJ1-4; CDR3aa: CASSFSGGLNEKLFF; CDR3nt: TGCGCCAGCAGCTTCAGTGGGGGCCTTAATGAAAAACTGTTTTTT
abundance: -; d_gene: -; v_gene: TRBV28; j_gene: TRBJ1-6; CDR3aa: CASRSGTTNSPLHF; CDR3nt: TGTGCCAGCAGATCCGGGACAACTAATTCACCCCTCCACTTT
abundance: many; d_gene: TRBD2; v_gene: TRBV5-4; j_gene: TRBJ2-7; CDR3aa: CASSLYSGEQYF; CDR3nt: TGTGCCAGCAGCCTTTATAGCGGGGAGCAGTACTTC
abundance: -; d_gene: -; v_gene: TRBV4-3; j_gene: TRBJ2-7; CDR3aa: CASSPDEKGSEQYF; CDR3nt: TGCGCCAGCAGCCCCGACGAGAAGGGGTCCGAGCAGTACTTC
abundance: few; d_gene: TRBD2; v_gene: TRBV7-2; j_gene: TRBJ2-5; CDR3aa: CASSLERLAGVETQYF; CDR3nt: TGTGCCAGCAGCTTGGAAAGACTAGCGGGGGTAGAGACCCAGTACTTC
abundance: -; d_gene: -; v_gene: TRBV29-1; j_gene: TRBJ2-3; CDR3aa: CSVQPGPKETQYF; CDR3nt: TGCAGCGTTCAGCCGGGACCGAAAGAAACGCAGTATTTT
abundance: -; d_gene: -; v_gene: TRBV5-6; j_gene: TRBJ2-5; CDR3aa: CASSLWPVRLGETQYF; CDR3nt: TGTGCCAGCAGCTTGTGGCCGGTTCGGCTGGGTGAGACCCAGTACTTC
abundance: -; d_gene: -; v_gene: TRBV20-1; j_gene: TRBJ2-7; CDR3aa: CSASPGLSEQYF; CDR3nt: TGCAGTGCTAGTCCTGGGCTTTCCGAGCAGTACTTC
abundance: -; d_gene: TRBD2; v_gene: TRBV6-2/TRBV6-3; j_gene: TRBJ2-1; CDR3aa: CASSYSGLAGGFINEQFF; CDR3nt: TGTGCCAGCAGTTACTCGGGACTAGCGGGAGGTTTTATAAATGAGCAGTTCTTC
abundance: -; d_gene: -; v_gene: TRBV5-1; j_gene: TRBJ2-2; CDR3aa: CASSLIVYTGELFF; CDR3nt: TGCGCCAGCAGCTTGATTGTTTACACCGGGGAGCTGTTTTTT
abundance: few; d_gene: -; v_gene: TRBV6-5; j_gene: TRBJ2-2; CDR3aa: CASSYSTGPDLGPRELFF; CDR3nt: TGTGCCAGCAGTTACTCGACAGGACCGGACTTGGGGCCGAGGGAGCTGTTTTTT
abundance: many; d_gene: -; v_gene: TRBV2; j_gene: TRBJ1-6; CDR3aa: CASSVIDSNSPLHF; CDR3nt: TGTGCCAGCAGTGTGATTGATAGTAATTCACCCCTCCACTTT
abundance: many; d_gene: -; v_gene: TRBV5-1; j_gene: TRBJ2-7; CDR3aa: CASSPRPPSYEQYF; CDR3nt: TGCGCCAGCAGCCCAAGACCTCCGAGCTACGAGCAGTACTTC